The TCR beta chain described here comes from a study of T cell responses to AZD1222 COVID-19 vaccine. Germline assignment: CDR1 MNHNY and CDR2 SVGAGI (reference sequence). The length of the CDR3 is 15 residues. V lost 6 bases, J lost 2 bases, and 13 bases lay in between. TCRdb keeps only in-frame clones here, not all; method: immunoSEQ multiplex PCR. The sample has tens of thousands of clones; just under 90% are singletons. The V and J genes are TRBV6-6 and TRBJ1-4; TRBD1 is a possible D gene (5 bases). The TCR originated in an adult in good health. The sample in question was peripheral blood, obtained on day 0 of AZD1222 vaccination. CDR3 bases: TGTGCCAGCAGCCCCCCGACAGCCACTAATGAAAAACTGTTTTTT. Translating it yields CASSPPTATNEKLFF.